This T cell receptor (beta chain) derives from a study of Ad26.COV2.S vaccination and SARS-CoV-2 variants. For the study at large: Donor participated within the Ad26.COV2.S arm of the COV1001 trial.

The CDR3 sequence is 14 residues long. Germline V gene data show CDR1 as SGDLS and CDR2 as YYNGEE. The trim removed 5 bases at V and 2 bases at J, leaving 6 bases unmatched. Study observations and caveats: Non-spike TCR breadth did not differ much between vaccine and placebo recipients.

Regarding treatment: 19 received Ad26.COV2.S at low or high dose, single or two shots; several received placebo; per-sample allocation not given. The study sampled participants on day 63 after the first vaccine or placebo injection. An adult donor aged 18-55 years was enrolled in Boston. In the case of this clone: The antigen remains unidentified.

Profiled with immunoSEQ multiplex PCR; TCRdb holds only in-frame clones, not every one. The sample holds about 450,000 clones, nearly 90% seen once. The sequences come from peripheral blood, collected in a trial of Ad26.COV2.S vaccine versus placebo. This receptor was taken from a person between 18 and 65 years old who received the Ad26.COV2.S COVID-19 vaccine or a placebo. The chain joins TRBV9 to TRBJ1-2; 7 bases are a match to TRBD1. This CDR3 reads CASSRGTENYGYTF. As DNA, the CDR3 is TGTGCCAGCAGTAGAGGGACAGAAAACTATGGCTACACCTTC.